This T cell receptor beta chain was sequenced for a study of cytomegalovirus exposure and HLA in healthy donors. In the PCR, 60 Vbeta and 13 Jbeta primers were used. TCRdb keeps only in-frame clones here, not all; method: immunoSEQ multiplex PCR. The table lists over 150,000 clones, about two thirds of them singletons. This clone was counted only a few times. V was clipped by 2 bases and J by 2 bases, with 10 bases between them. Germline assignment: CDR1 SGHTA and CDR2 FQGTGA. The CDR3 runs 15 residues. This clonotype was obtained from a woman aged 25 to 39 in good health and CMV-seronegative. This sequence joins TRBV7-3 and TRBJ2-1; a weak D match, TRBD2 (7 bases). The specimen sequenced was PBMCs. The CDR3 nucleotides are TGTGCCAGCAGCTTAGAGGGGGGGCCCTACAATGAGCAGTTCTTC. Its translation: CASSLEGGPYNEQFF.